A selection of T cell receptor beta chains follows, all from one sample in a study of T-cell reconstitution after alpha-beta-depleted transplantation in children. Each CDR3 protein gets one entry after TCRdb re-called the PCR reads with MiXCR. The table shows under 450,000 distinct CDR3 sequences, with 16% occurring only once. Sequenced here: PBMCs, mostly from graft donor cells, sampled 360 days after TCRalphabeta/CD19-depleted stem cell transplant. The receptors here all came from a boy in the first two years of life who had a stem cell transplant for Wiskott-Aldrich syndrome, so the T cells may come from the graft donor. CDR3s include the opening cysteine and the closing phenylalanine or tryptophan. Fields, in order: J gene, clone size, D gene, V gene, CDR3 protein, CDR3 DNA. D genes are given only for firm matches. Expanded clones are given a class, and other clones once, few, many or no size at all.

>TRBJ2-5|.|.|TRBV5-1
CASSLRLFAREETQYF
TGCGCCAGCAGCTTGAGGCTCTTCGCGCGGGAAGAGACCCAGTACTTC
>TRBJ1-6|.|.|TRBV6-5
CASSYSQPQGTNSPLHF
TGTGCCAGCAGTTACTCGCAACCTCAGGGGACTAATTCACCCCTCCACTTT
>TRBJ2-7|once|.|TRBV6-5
CASSYSRLSYEQYF
TGTGCCAGCAGTTACTCGAGACTGTCCTACGAGCAGTACTTC
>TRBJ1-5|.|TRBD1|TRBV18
CASSPDRVNQPQHF
TGTGCCAGCTCACCCGACAGGGTCAATCAGCCCCAGCATTTT
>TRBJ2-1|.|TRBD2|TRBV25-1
CASSESGGSKNEQFF
TGTGCCAGCAGTGAATCTGGCGGGAGTAAAAATGAGCAGTTCTTC
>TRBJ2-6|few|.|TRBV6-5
CASSFGWASGANVLTF
TGTGCCAGCAGTTTTGGATGGGCCTCTGGGGCCAACGTCCTGACTTTC
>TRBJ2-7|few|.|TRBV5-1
CASSPFEGRTYEQYF
TGCGCCAGCAGTCCTTTCGAGGGAAGGACCTACGAGCAGTACTTC
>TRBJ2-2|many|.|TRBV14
CASSRRDIGGELFF
TGTGCCAGCAGCCGGCGGGATATTGGCGGGGAGCTGTTTTTT
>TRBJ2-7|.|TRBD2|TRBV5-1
CASSLRENYEQYF
TGCGCCAGCAGCCTGCGGGAGAACTACGAGCAGTACTTC
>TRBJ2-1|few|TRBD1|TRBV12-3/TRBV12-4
CASSSRTGRYNEQFF
TGTGCCAGCAGTTCACGGACAGGGCGCTACAATGAGCAGTTCTTC